One and the same sample provided the 28 T cell receptor beta chains below, sequenced in a study of control samples from healthy donors and cancer patients. Using immunoSEQ multiplex PCR, the repertoire was profiled, and TCRdb retains in-frame clones only, with some absent. The data contain 77,000 or so clones, 90% to 95% of them singletons. Sequenced: blood. These receptor sequences come from a man aged 25-40 years in good health.

The chain recombines TRBV27 with TRBJ2-7; D perhaps matches TRBD1 (6 bases). Trimming took 2 bases from V and 2 from J, leaving 10 bases between them. This CDR3 is built from 14 residues. The germline CDR1 and CDR2 sequences are MNHEY and SMNVEV (reference sequence). The CDR3 sequence is CASSLLGDTYEQYF. The CDR3 nucleotides are TGTGCCAGCAGTTTACTAGGGGACACCTACGAGCAGTACTTC.

The rearrangement links TRBV29-1 to TRBJ1-1, with 10 nucleotides matching TRBD1. The V and J ends lost 5 bases and 7 bases, in that order; junction bases with no gene match: 7. The CDR3 extends over 13 amino acids. Germline CDR1 SQVTM, CDR2 ANQGSEA. CDR3 in amino acids: CSVRPGQGFEAFF. CDR3 DNA: TGCAGCGTTCGTCCGGGACAGGGGTTTGAAGCTTTCTTT.

This chain uses TRBV30 with TRBJ2-6; no clear D gene. Trimming removed 3 bases from V and 0 bases from J, with 6 bases in between. Germline CDR1 is GTSNPN and CDR2 is SVGIG (reference sequence). The CDR3 contains 14 residues. The CDR3 coding sequence is TGTGCCTGGAGGTTTGGCTCTGGGGCCAACGTCCTGACTTTC. This sequence encodes CAWRFGSGANVLTF.

Here the CDR3 DNA reads TGTGCCATCCCGGGACTAGCGGGGGTAAGCAATGAGCAGTTCTTC. The encoded protein is CAIPGLAGVSNEQFF. V gene TRBV2 combines with J gene TRBJ2-1; 14 bases agree with TRBD2. The trim removed 10 bases at V and 6 bases at J, leaving 8 bases unmatched. Germline CDR1 SNHLY, CDR2 FYNNEI. There are 15 residues in the CDR3.

V and J are TRBV29-1 and TRBJ2-6; D not resolved. The CDR3 length is 14 residues. With 4 bases removed from V and 2 bases from J, the gap between germline ends came to 9 bases. CDR1 and CDR2 (germline): SQVTM, ANQGSEA. The CDR3 nucleotides are TGCAGCGTTGCGATCAAGGCTGGGGCCAACGTCCTGACTTTC. This sequence encodes CSVAIKAGANVLTF. The full variable domain, completed using reference TRBV29-1 and TRBJ2-6, is SAVISQKPSRDICQRGTSLTIQCQVDSQVTMMFWYRQQPGQSLTLIATANQGSEATYESGFVIDKFPISRPNLTFSTLTVSNMSPEDSSIYLCSVAIKAGANVLTFGAGSRLTVL.

As regards this clone: Distinct nucleotide sequences in the sample also encode this CDR3. The chain employs TRBV24-1 and TRBJ2-5; D is unresolved. The germline V and J ends were trimmed by 1 base and 4 bases, with 6 bases remaining between them. The CDR3 is 13 residues long. CDR1 KGHDR and CDR2 SFDVKD come from the germline V gene. The CDR3 loop is CATSDFRGETQYF. In DNA form, the CDR3 reads TGTGCCACCAGTGATTTTAGAGGAGAGACCCAGTACTTC.

This chain links TRBV19 with TRBJ1-3; D is unclear. Germline V lookup: CDR1 LNHDA, CDR2 SQIVND (reference sequence). The CDR3 has 13 amino acids. The V end was cut by 7 bases, the J end by 4 bases, with 11 bases between. Here the CDR3 reads CASTFGEGNTIYF. In DNA form, the CDR3 reads TGTGCCAGTACCTTCGGGGAAGGAAACACCATATATTTT.

The chain couples TRBV28 to TRBJ1-1; 9 bases agree with TRBD1. The CDR3 sequence is 18 residues long. Per germline, CDR1 MDHEN and CDR2 SYDVKM. J gave up 0 bases and V 11 bases, and 19 bases lay outside the gene matches. The CDR3 coding sequence is TGTGCCTGGGGGCACCCATACCGGGACAGGGATATGAACACTGAAGCTTTCTTT. Translated, it gives CAWGHPYRDRDMNTEAFF.

This CDR3 reads CASSPGTDTQYF. In nucleotides, the CDR3 is TGTGCCAGCAGTCCGGGCACAGATACGCAGTATTTT. V is TRBV28 and J is TRBJ2-3; D not certain. V was clipped by 5 bases and J by 1 base, with 4 bases between them. Per germline, CDR1 MDHEN and CDR2 SYDVKM. The CDR3 contains 12 residues. Supplemented by reference TRBV28 and TRBJ2-3, the full variable domain reads DVKVTQSSRYLVKRTGEKVFLECVQDMDHENMFWYRQDPGLGLRLIYFSYDVKMKEKGDIPEGYSVSREKKERFSLILESASTNQTSMYLCASSPGTDTQYFGPGTRLTVL.

This rearrangement joins TRBV7-6 to TRBJ1-4; 9 positions agree with TRBD1. Germline V lookup: CDR1 SGHVS, CDR2 FNYEAQ. The CDR3 runs to 17 residues. V dropped 1 base and J dropped 2; count of bases not matched to a gene: 5. The CDR3 region is CASSLGGTGTTNEKLFF. DNA of the CDR3: TGTGCCAGCAGCTTAGGGGGGACAGGGACGACTAATGAAAAACTGTTTTTT.

CDR3 nucleotide sequence: TGTGCCAGCAGTTTTCTACAAAATATTGGACTAGCGGGAGTTTACGAGCAGTACTTC. It encodes CASSFLQNIGLAGVYEQYF. V gene TRBV28 combines with J gene TRBJ2-7, with 13 positions matching TRBD2. V gave up 3 bases and J gave up 4 bases; unmatched junction bases: 15. This CDR3 has 19 residues. The germline gives CDR1 MDHEN, CDR2 SYDVKM.

This chain links TRBV24-1 with TRBJ1-2; no definite D call. CDR3 size: 12 residues. The germline V and J ends were trimmed by 0 bases and 7 bases, with 5 bases remaining between them. Germline lookup yields CDR1 KGHDR and CDR2 SFDVKD. The CDR3 coding sequence is TGTGCCACCAGTGATTTGGTGGGTGGCTACACCTTC. Translation: CATSDLVGGYTF.

In DNA, the CDR3 is TGTGCCAGCAGTGAACGGGACCTGGGAGGCTACACCTTC. Amino acid sequence: CASSERDLGGYTF. This sequence joins TRBV6-1 and TRBJ1-2, with D possibly being TRBD1 (5 bases). The V end lost 2 bases, the J end lost 8 bases, and 12 bases lay between the germline ends. This CDR3 comprises 13 residues. CDR1 and CDR2 from the germline V gene are MNHNS and SASEGT.

This clone came up once. This sequence joins TRBV5-1 and TRBJ2-3; 16 positions agree with TRBD2. Germline lookup yields CDR1 SGHRS and CDR2 YFSETQ. The CDR3 length is 18 residues. V shed 5 bases, J shed 0 bases, and the junction held 6 bases outside the gene matches. The CDR3 coding sequence is TGCGCCAGCAGGCTGGGGACTAGCGGGAGGGCTAGCACAGATACGCAGTATTTT. Encoded protein: CASRLGTSGRASTDTQYF.

The CDR3, as DNA: TGTGCCAGCAGTCGACAGGGGTATGGCTACACCTTC. This codes for CASSRQGYGYTF. The genes are TRBV6-5 and TRBJ1-2, with 8 bases that match TRBD1. This CDR3 has 12 amino acids. Per germline, CDR1 MNHEY and CDR2 SVGAGI. V gave up 5 bases and J gave up 5 bases; unmatched junction bases: 1.

The genes are TRBV7-9 and TRBJ1-2; possible D gene TRBD1, 5 bases. From germline, CDR1 is SEHNR and CDR2 FQNEAQ (reference sequence). This CDR3 comprises 16 residues. Trimming left V 4 bases short and J 0 bases short, with 15 bases between. The CDR3 is CASSWGNTGSNYGYTF. Here the CDR3 DNA reads TGTGCCAGCAGCTGGGGCAATACCGGTTCTAACTATGGCTACACCTTC.

This clone was counted a few times. V and J are TRBV7-6 and TRBJ2-2; TRBD1 agrees at 11 bases. Looked up from germline, CDR1 is SGHVS and CDR2 is FNYEAQ. The J segment lost 1 base and the V segment lost 5 bases, leaving 3 bases of the junction unmatched. CDR3 length: 16 amino acids. CDR3 sequence reads: CASSPGQGGNTGELFF. The CDR3 nucleotides read TGTGCCAGCAGCCCGGGACAGGGGGGGAACACCGGGGAGCTGTTTTTT. Supplemented by reference TRBV7-6 and TRBJ2-2, the full variable domain reads GAGVSQSPRYKVTKRGQDVALRCDPISGHVSLYWYRQALGQGPEFLTYFNYEAQQDKSGLPNDRFSAERPEGSISTLTIQRTEQRDSAMYRCASSPGQGGNTGELFFGEGSRLTVL.

V is TRBV29-1 and J is TRBJ1-6; TRBD1 agrees at 7 bases. Germline-derived CDR1 and CDR2 are SQVTM and ANQGSEA. V gave up 5 bases and J gave up 7 bases; unmatched junction bases: 8. The CDR3 contains 14 residues. CDR3 amino acids: CSVWTGKLNSPLHF. CDR3 bases: TGCAGCGTTTGGACAGGAAAGCTCAATTCACCCCTCCACTTT.

This chain connects TRBV5-1 to TRBJ2-7, with 7 positions matching TRBD2. V lost 0 bases, J lost 6 bases, and 6 bases stayed unmatched. The CDR3 totals 14 residues. Germline CDR1 is SGHRS and CDR2 is YFSETQ. The CDR3 reads CASSLAVIAGEQYF. The CDR3 DNA is TGCGCCAGCAGCTTGGCGGTGATAGCGGGCGAGCAGTACTTC.

The chain uses TRBV6-2 or TRBV6-3 and TRBJ2-2, with D unclear. Germline V CDR1 and CDR2: MNHEY, SVGEGT. The CDR3 consists of 16 residues. Trimming left V 0 bases short and J 2 bases short, with 10 bases between. As DNA, the CDR3 is TGTGCCAGCAGTTACTCTTCTCTGCAAAACACCGGGGAGCTGTTTTTT. It codes for CASSYSSLQNTGELFF.

The chain combines TRBV4-1 with TRBJ2-5; D might be TRBD2 (6 bases). Trimming removed 4 bases from V and 2 bases from J, with 17 bases in between. This CDR3 is 16 amino acids long. Germline CDR1 reads MGHRA; CDR2 reads YSYEKL. CDR3 DNA: TGCGCCAGCAGCCCGGGCTGGGGGGAGCGGCAAGAGACCCAGTACTTC. Protein: CASSPGWGERQETQYF.

The chain carries TRBV9 and TRBJ1-1, with 11 bases lining up with TRBD1. V trimming: 0 bases; J trimming: 1 base; junction bases outside the gene matches: 17. CDR1 and CDR2 from the germline V gene are SGDLS and YYNGEE. There are 21 residues in the CDR3. CDR3 sequence reads: CASSVEDFKRGQGGRNTEAFF. The DNA for the CDR3 is TGTGCCAGCAGCGTAGAGGACTTTAAACGGGGACAGGGGGGGAGGAACACTGAAGCTTTCTTT.

The rearrangement joins TRBV27 to TRBJ2-1; D is possibly TRBD2 (5 bases). CDR1 and CDR2 (germline): MNHEY, SMNVEV (reference sequence). V was trimmed by 1 base and J by 4 bases, leaving 11 bases between them. The CDR3 spans 15 residues. The CDR3 reads CASSLYGGEYNEQFF. The CDR3 nucleotides read TGTGCCAGCAGTTTATATGGTGGGGAGTACAATGAGCAGTTCTTC.

The chain combines TRBV2 with TRBJ1-2; D remains ambiguous. With 6 bases removed from V and 4 bases from J, the gap between germline ends came to 9 bases. The CDR3 consists of 12 residues. Germline assignment: CDR1 SNHLY and CDR2 FYNNEI. CDR3 region: CASSPETYGYTF. CDR3 DNA sequence: TGTGCCAGCAGCCCCGAAACCTATGGCTACACCTTC. Full variable domain (missing parts from reference TRBV2 and TRBJ1-2): EPEVTQTPSHQVTQMGQEVILRCVPISNHLYFYWYRQILGQKVEFLVSFYNNEISEKSEIFDDQFSVERPDGSNFTLKIRSTKLEDSAMYFCASSPETYGYTFGSGTRLTVV.

This clone has only one observation. V gene TRBV3-1 (or the pseudogene TRBV3-2) combines with J gene TRBJ2-3; 10 bases map to TRBD2. This CDR3 region has 16 residues. Germline loops: CDR1 LGHDT, CDR2 YNNKEL (reference sequence). J lost 5 bases, V lost 3 bases, and 8 bases had no gene match. DNA for the CDR3: TGTGCCAGCAGCCACGCAGCGGGAGGGAGGGTAGATACGCAGTATTTT. Translated: CASSHAAGGRVDTQYF.

This rearrangement joins TRBV28 to TRBJ1-3; D not resolved. Germline assignment: CDR1 MDHEN and CDR2 SYDVKM. V was clipped by 2 bases and J by 4 bases, with 9 bases between them. The CDR3 spans 14 residues. CDR3 in amino acids: CASSLPSAGNTIYF. CDR3 bases: TGTGCCAGCAGTTTACCCTCGGCAGGAAACACCATATATTTT.

The table lists this clone with a count of one. The genes are TRBV6-1 and TRBJ1-6; D gene unclear. The germline V gene has CDR1 MNHNS and CDR2 SASEGT. The germline V and J ends were trimmed by 1 base and 8 bases, with 6 bases remaining between them. The CDR3 spans 13 residues. The CDR3 protein is CASSEGRDSPLHF. In nucleotides, the CDR3 is TGTGCCAGCAGTGAAGGGCGGGATTCACCCCTCCACTTT.

The chain is built from TRBV28 and TRBJ2-7; D remains ambiguous. Looked up from germline, CDR1 is MDHEN and CDR2 is SYDVKM. The V and J ends lost 7 bases and 2 bases respectively, with 12 bases between them. The CDR3 totals 13 residues. This CDR3 is CASNPGVAYEQYF. CDR3 DNA: TGTGCCAGCAACCCTGGCGTGGCCTACGAGCAGTACTTC. The full variable domain, in which reference TRBV28 and TRBJ2-7 provide the parts outside the CDR3, is DVKVTQSSRYLVKRTGEKVFLECVQDMDHENMFWYRQDPGLGLRLIYFSYDVKMKEKGDIPEGYSVSREKKERFSLILESASTNQTSMYLCASNPGVAYEQYFGPGTRLTVT.